This is a list of T cell receptor beta chains from one sample in a study of technical replicates of blood from a handful of donors. TCRdb keeps only in-frame clones here, not all; method: immunoSEQ multiplex PCR. The table records around 80,000 clones, approximately 89% of them present only once. The sequenced material came from T cells isolated from PBMCs. Source of these receptors: a human donor in good health. The CDR3 runs from the conserved cysteine through the conserved F or W. The D gene is left open where the match is weak. Clone size is shown for a subset of rows, as once, few, many or a class of expanded clone.

J,size,D,V,CDR3,DNA
TRBJ2-7,few,.,TRBV30,CAWSIMRLTASYEQYF,TGTGCCTGGAGTATAATGCGGCTGACCGCCTCCTACGAGCAGTACTTC
TRBJ1-1,.,TRBD1,TRBV27,CASSSPGQHFGAFF,TGTGCCAGCAGTTCCCCGGGACAGCATTTCGGAGCTTTCTTT
TRBJ2-7,.,TRBD1,TRBV4-2,CASSQGVGGSEQYF,TGTGCCAGCAGCCAAGGGGTAGGGGGCAGCGAGCAGTACTTC
TRBJ1-5,once,TRBD1,TRBV6-4,CASSRDSNQPQHF,TGTGCCAGCAGTCGGGACAGTAATCAGCCCCAGCATTTT
TRBJ1-2,.,.,TRBV9,CASSVVEVAYGYTF,TGTGCCAGCAGCGTAGTGGAGGTTGCCTATGGCTACACCTTC
TRBJ2-7,.,.,TRBV21-1,CASSKFRRDRGPYEQYF,TGTGCCAGCAGCAAATTCCGCAGGGACAGGGGCCCCTACGAGCAGTACTTC
TRBJ2-1,.,TRBD1,TRBV27,CASCVNRDRGGNEQFF,TGTGCCAGCTGCGTAAACCGGGACAGGGGTGGCAATGAGCAGTTCTTC
TRBJ2-3,.,.,TRBV6-5,CASYRETSTDTQYF,TGTGCCAGTTACAGGGAAACTAGCACAGATACGCAGTATTTT
TRBJ1-2,.,.,TRBV2,CASSVGRPNGYTF,TGTGCCAGCAGTGTGGGCAGGCCGAATGGCTACACCTTC
TRBJ2-2,.,.,TRBV11-2,CASSLVGARTGELFF,TGTGCCAGCAGCTTAGTAGGGGCACGGACCGGGGAGCTGTTTTTT
TRBJ2-3,.,.,TRBV7-2,CASSFVRTDTQYF,TGTGCCAGCAGCTTCGTGCGGACAGATACGCAGTATTTT
TRBJ1-1,once,TRBD1,TRBV28,CASSPGQRVTEAFF,TGTGCCAGCAGCCCGGGACAGAGGGTCACTGAAGCTTTCTTT
TRBJ1-2,.,TRBD1,TRBV5-1,CASSLTGANGGYTF,TGCGCCAGCAGCCTCACAGGGGCAAATGGTGGCTACACCTTC
TRBJ2-1,.,.,TRBV28,CASSLRSRANNEQFF,TGTGCCAGCAGTTTACGGTCCAGGGCCAACAATGAGCAGTTCTTC
TRBJ2-7,.,TRBD2,TRBV7-2,CASSPIGGGLREQYF,TGTGCCAGCAGCCCTATTGGGGGAGGGCTGCGCGAGCAGTACTTC
TRBJ1-2,.,.,TRBV7-3,CASSLTAGTMKSYTF,TGTGCCAGCAGCTTAACGGCCGGGACAATGAAAAGCTACACCTTC
TRBJ2-3,once,.,TRBV29-1,CSVVPGLGADTQYF,TGCAGCGTTGTGCCGGGCCTCGGGGCAGATACGCAGTATTTT
TRBJ2-7,.,TRBD2,TRBV7-2,CASSGLAGSYEQYF,TGTGCCAGCAGTGGTCTAGCGGGCTCCTACGAGCAGTACTTC
TRBJ2-3,.,TRBD1,TRBV10-1,CASSEGQGPDTQYF,TGCGCCAGCAGTGAGGGACAGGGGCCAGATACGCAGTATTTT
TRBJ2-5,.,TRBD2,TRBV19,CASSTQLAGGRETQYF,TGTGCCAGTAGTACTCAACTAGCGGGAGGACGAGAGACCCAGTACTTC
TRBJ2-3,.,.,TRBV7-6,CASATGRGGDTQYF,TGTGCCAGCGCTACAGGGAGGGGTGGAGATACGCAGTATTTT
TRBJ2-7,.,TRBD1,TRBV27,CASSIGTGPYEQYF,TGTGCCAGCAGTATTGGGACAGGGCCCTACGAGCAGTACTTC
TRBJ2-3,.,TRBD2,TRBV5-4,CASSLGGRPDTQYF,TGTGCCAGCAGCTTAGGCGGGAGGCCAGATACGCAGTATTTT
TRBJ1-1,few,.,TRBV30,CAWSMSFYTEAFF,TGTGCCTGGAGCATGAGTTTTTACACTGAAGCTTTCTTT
TRBJ1-5,few,.,TRBV6-1,CASLQLGSQPQHF,TGTGCCAGCCTACAACTAGGATCTCAGCCCCAGCATTTT
TRBJ1-2,once,TRBD1,TRBV5-6,CASSQQGAYGYTF,TGTGCCAGCAGCCAACAGGGGGCTTATGGCTACACCTTC
TRBJ2-1,few,TRBD2,TRBV30,CAWSEGLAVSEQFF,TGTGCCTGGAGTGAGGGACTAGCGGTCAGTGAGCAGTTCTTC
TRBJ1-2,.,TRBD1,TRBV5-8,CASSPTGLMYGYTF,TGTGCCAGCAGCCCGACAGGGCTTATGTATGGCTACACCTTC
TRBJ1-5,.,TRBD1,TRBV19,CASSTTGAPFMNQPQHF,TGTGCCAGTAGTACCACAGGGGCCCCTTTTATGAATCAGCCCCAGCATTTT
TRBJ1-2,.,TRBD1,TRBV27,CASSPSPIGGIYGYTF,TGTGCCAGCAGCCCATCCCCTATAGGGGGCATCTATGGCTACACCTTC
TRBJ1-1,.,TRBD1,TRBV7-9,CASSLTTGENTEAFF,TGTGCCAGCAGCTTGACGACAGGGGAGAACACTGAAGCTTTCTTT
TRBJ2-7,.,.,TRBV2,CASSVTEYEQYF,TGTGCCAGCAGTGTGACAGAGTACGAGCAGTACTTC
TRBJ2-7,.,TRBD2,TRBV6-6,CASSYGASGEYEQYF,TGTGCCAGCAGTTACGGGGCTAGCGGGGAATACGAGCAGTACTTC
TRBJ1-1,.,.,TRBV9,CASSSGEANTEAFF,TGTGCCAGCAGCTCAGGGGAAGCGAACACTGAAGCTTTCTTT
TRBJ2-3,.,TRBD1,TRBV30,CAWATGVTDTQYF,TGTGCCTGGGCCACAGGGGTCACAGATACGCAGTATTTT
TRBJ2-2,.,.,TRBV5-5,CASSLASVNTGELFF,TGTGCCAGCAGCTTGGCCTCAGTAAACACCGGGGAGCTGTTTTTT
TRBJ2-1,.,TRBD2,TRBV14,CASKSSGGSSYNEQFF,TGTGCCAGCAAATCTAGCGGAGGAAGCTCCTACAATGAGCAGTTCTTC
TRBJ2-5,.,TRBD1,TRBV19,CASTPGQTKSRQPKETQYF,TGTGCCAGTACCCCGGGACAGACCAAGTCCCGACAGCCGAAAGAGACCCAGTACTTC
TRBJ1-3,.,TRBD1,TRBV29-1,CSAGDRGNGNTIYF,TGCAGCGCTGGGGACAGGGGAAATGGAAACACCATATATTTT
TRBJ1-4,.,.,TRBV13,CASSSAQVNEKLFF,TGTGCCAGCAGCTCGGCCCAGGTTAATGAAAAACTGTTTTTT
TRBJ1-2,.,.,TRBV28,CASTGADNYGYTF,TGTGCCAGCACAGGTGCTGATAACTATGGCTACACCTTC
TRBJ2-1,.,.,TRBV27,CASSSPGSGAGEQFF,TGTGCCAGCAGTTCCCCGGGCTCCGGAGCGGGTGAGCAGTTCTTC
TRBJ1-2,.,.,TRBV28,CASSLCMGVGHFFLCYGYTF,TGTGCCAGCAGTTTATGTATGGGTGTGGGACATTTTTTTCTATGCTATGGCTACACCTTC
TRBJ2-7,.,TRBD1,TRBV6-1,CASRDRARTYEQYF,TGTGCCAGCAGGGACAGGGCCAGGACCTACGAGCAGTACTTC
TRBJ2-3,.,.,TRBV28,CASSSPTVDTQYF,TGTGCCAGCAGTTCCCCGACAGTAGATACGCAGTATTTT
TRBJ1-2,.,TRBD1,TRBV19,CASSFTGTVYGYTF,TGTGCCAGTAGTTTCACCGGGACAGTCTATGGCTACACCTTC
TRBJ2-5,.,TRBD1,TRBV27,CASSLGQGAFLETQYF,TGTGCCAGCAGTTTAGGACAGGGGGCTTTCTTGGAGACCCAGTACTTC
TRBJ1-3,.,.,TRBV9,CTSSVPGGNTIYF,TGTACCAGCAGCGTACCGGGAGGAAACACCATATATTTT
TRBJ2-5,.,TRBD2,TRBV2,CASGSSSGAGTQYF,TGTGCCAGCGGATCATCTAGCGGAGCTGGGACCCAGTACTTC
TRBJ1-5,once,.,TRBV7-3,CASSLNGRGNQPQHF,TGTGCCAGCAGCTTAAATGGGAGAGGCAATCAGCCCCAGCATTTT
TRBJ1-1,few,.,TRBV15,CATSRGGYTEAFF,TGTGCCACCAGCAGAGGAGGATACACTGAAGCTTTCTTT
TRBJ1-4,.,.,TRBV30,CAWKPINEKLFF,TGTGCCTGGAAACCTATTAATGAAAAACTGTTTTTT
TRBJ1-5,.,.,TRBV19,CASSPDSLYSNQPQHF,TGTGCCAGTAGTCCAGACAGTTTATATAGCAATCAGCCCCAGCATTTT
TRBJ2-7,.,.,TRBV7-8,CASSLSDRFTYEQYF,TGTGCCAGCAGCTTATCCGACAGGTTTACCTACGAGCAGTACTTC
TRBJ2-7,once,.,TRBV27,CASSPRGPYEQYF,TGTGCCAGCAGTCCTAGGGGTCCCTACGAGCAGTACTTC
TRBJ2-5,.,.,TRBV15,CATSRDSTGKETQYF,TGTGCCACCAGCAGAGATAGTACAGGCAAAGAGACCCAGTACTTC
TRBJ1-1,.,TRBD1,TRBV6-5,CASSSATGGRTEAFF,TGTGCCAGCAGTTCTGCCACAGGGGGCAGAACTGAAGCTTTCTTT
TRBJ1-5,.,.,TRBV19,CATALRGYSNQPQHF,TGTGCCACCGCCTTAAGGGGTTATAGCAATCAGCCCCAGCATTTT
TRBJ2-2,.,.,TRBV6-1,CASSEGGQYTGELFF,TGTGCCAGCAGTGAAGGGGGACAATACACCGGGGAGCTGTTTTTT